This is a list of T cell receptor beta chains from one sample in a study of blood T cell repertoires in COVID-19. Assay: immunoSEQ multiplex PCR; the TCRdb copy retains only in-frame clones and omits some. The data show some 290,000 clones, roughly 90% seen once. Sequencing was done on a sample of PBMCs or T cells enriched from blood (not recorded which). The receptors originated from a woman between 25 and 40 years old who had been exposed to COVID-19. Both conserved end residues are part of each CDR3. Fields, in order: CDR3 DNA, CDR3 protein, V gene, J gene, D gene, clone size. A D gene is named only where the DNA matches it firmly. A clone size is listed for some rows: how often the clone was seen (once, few, many), or a class if it is expanded.

CDR3 DNA: TGTGCCAGTAGTAGCCAGGGGAAGGATGAGCAGTTCTTC
CDR3 protein: CASSSQGKDEQFF
V gene: TRBV19
J gene: TRBJ2-1
D gene: .
clone size: few

CDR3 DNA: TGTGCCGGCCACGGACAGGGGGTGAGTAGCACTGAAGCTTTCTTT
CDR3 protein: CAGHGQGVSSTEAFF
V gene: TRBV21-1
J gene: TRBJ1-1
D gene: .
clone size: .

CDR3 DNA: TGTGCCAGCAGTTACTCGGTACCGAGGGGGGAGCAGTACTTC
CDR3 protein: CASSYSVPRGEQYF
V gene: TRBV6-5
J gene: TRBJ2-7
D gene: .
clone size: .

CDR3 DNA: TGTGCCATCAGGTCTTCCGGGACAGGGGGCGCCCACTATGGCTACACCTTC
CDR3 protein: CAIRSSGTGGAHYGYTF
V gene: TRBV10-3
J gene: TRBJ1-2
D gene: TRBD1
clone size: .

CDR3 DNA: TGTGCCAGATTGGGGACAGGGGACTTGAACACTGAAGCTTTCTTT
CDR3 protein: CARLGTGDLNTEAFF
V gene: TRBV6-7
J gene: TRBJ1-1
D gene: TRBD1
clone size: .

CDR3 DNA: TGTGCCAGCAGCTTAGAGGTACAGAGGGCGTCTGGAAACACCATATATTTT
CDR3 protein: CASSLEVQRASGNTIYF
V gene: TRBV11-3
J gene: TRBJ1-3
D gene: .
clone size: .

CDR3 DNA: TGTGCCAGCAGATGGGACAACAGAATTGGGGAAGCTTTCTTT
CDR3 protein: CASRWDNRIGEAFF
V gene: TRBV7-2
J gene: TRBJ1-1
D gene: .
clone size: .

CDR3 DNA: TGTGCCAGCTCACTTGGACAGGATCTTACAACTAATGAAAAACTGTTTTTT
CDR3 protein: CASSLGQDLTTNEKLFF
V gene: TRBV18
J gene: TRBJ1-4
D gene: TRBD1
clone size: once

CDR3 DNA: TGTGCCAGCAAACAGGGAAACTACAATGAGCAGTTCTTC
CDR3 protein: CASKQGNYNEQFF
V gene: TRBV6-6
J gene: TRBJ2-1
D gene: .
clone size: .

CDR3 DNA: TGTGCCAGCAGCCAAGGGACAGGTTGGTACGAGCAGTACTTC
CDR3 protein: CASSQGTGWYEQYF
V gene: TRBV3-1/TRBV3-2
J gene: TRBJ2-7
D gene: TRBD1
clone size: .

CDR3 DNA: TGTGCCAGAAGCCCGGTCGGCAGGCTGGGGAACACTGAAGCTTTCTTT
CDR3 protein: CARSPVGRLGNTEAFF
V gene: TRBV5-3
J gene: TRBJ1-1
D gene: .
clone size: .

CDR3 DNA: TGCGCCAGCAGCACCGGACAGGGGGGCAGCGAGCAGTACTTC
CDR3 protein: CASSTGQGGSEQYF
V gene: TRBV5-1
J gene: TRBJ2-7
D gene: TRBD1
clone size: .

CDR3 DNA: TGTGCCAGCAGCTTACAGGGGTACGGCACTGAAGCTTTCTTT
CDR3 protein: CASSLQGYGTEAFF
V gene: TRBV11-1
J gene: TRBJ1-1
D gene: .
clone size: .

CDR3 DNA: TGTGCCAGCTCACCTAGACATACCGGGACTGGTCCGAATGAAAAACTGTTTTTT
CDR3 protein: CASSPRHTGTGPNEKLFF
V gene: TRBV18
J gene: TRBJ1-4
D gene: .
clone size: .

CDR3 DNA: TGTGCCAGCAGCCGCTACAGGGAGAGTACTGGAAACACCATATATTTT
CDR3 protein: CASSRYRESTGNTIYF
V gene: TRBV3-1/TRBV3-2
J gene: TRBJ1-3
D gene: .
clone size: .

CDR3 DNA: TGTGCCAGCAGCTTGGGAGGGACTAGCGGACAAGAGACCCAGTACTTC
CDR3 protein: CASSLGGTSGQETQYF
V gene: TRBV5-8
J gene: TRBJ2-5
D gene: TRBD2
clone size: .

CDR3 DNA: TGTGCCAGCAGCTCGGGACAGGGGGCCTTCTCAGATACGCAGTATTTT
CDR3 protein: CASSSGQGAFSDTQYF
V gene: TRBV7-9
J gene: TRBJ2-3
D gene: TRBD1
clone size: once

CDR3 DNA: TGCAGCGGTAAAGGACAGGGATGGAGAGAGACCCAGTACTTC
CDR3 protein: CSGKGQGWRETQYF
V gene: TRBV29-1
J gene: TRBJ2-5
D gene: TRBD1
clone size: .

CDR3 DNA: TGCGCCAGCAGCGCCGGGACAGGGAGCTCTGGGGCCAACGTCCTGACTTTC
CDR3 protein: CASSAGTGSSGANVLTF
V gene: TRBV5-1
J gene: TRBJ2-6
D gene: TRBD1
clone size: .

CDR3 DNA: TGCGCCAGCAGCTTGGACACCGGGACATCCATATATTTT
CDR3 protein: CASSLDTGTSIYF
V gene: TRBV5-1
J gene: TRBJ1-3
D gene: .
clone size: .

CDR3 DNA: TGTGCCAGCAGCTTAGTCGGGGGGCTGGCTGAAGCTTTCTTT
CDR3 protein: CASSLVGGLAEAFF
V gene: TRBV7-9
J gene: TRBJ1-1
D gene: .
clone size: .

CDR3 DNA: TGTGCCAGCAGTTACGGGCGGGGCAACGAGCAGTACTTC
CDR3 protein: CASSYGRGNEQYF
V gene: TRBV6-2/TRBV6-3
J gene: TRBJ2-7
D gene: .
clone size: .

CDR3 DNA: TGTGCCAGCAGCTTGGGGCACTTGGGAGCCTCTGGGGCCAACGTCCTGACTTTC
CDR3 protein: CASSLGHLGASGANVLTF
V gene: TRBV5-4
J gene: TRBJ2-6
D gene: .
clone size: .

CDR3 DNA: TGTGCCAGCAGCGGACATACAAATTCACCCCTCCACTTT
CDR3 protein: CASSGHTNSPLHF
V gene: TRBV2
J gene: TRBJ1-6
D gene: .
clone size: .

CDR3 DNA: TGCGCCAGCAGCCCGGCCCCCGGGGGTGGCTACACCTTC
CDR3 protein: CASSPAPGGGYTF
V gene: TRBV5-1
J gene: TRBJ1-2
D gene: .
clone size: .

CDR3 DNA: TGTGCCAGTAGTTTACCAGGGTCTGGAAACACCATATATTTT
CDR3 protein: CASSLPGSGNTIYF
V gene: TRBV19
J gene: TRBJ1-3
D gene: .
clone size: .

CDR3 DNA: TGTGCCAGCAGCCCCAGCCGGGGAACCTACAATGAGCAGTTCTTC
CDR3 protein: CASSPSRGTYNEQFF
V gene: TRBV27
J gene: TRBJ2-1
D gene: .
clone size: .

CDR3 DNA: TGCGCCAGCAGCCTCGGGACACGACGTACTAACTATGGCTACACCTTC
CDR3 protein: CASSLGTRRTNYGYTF
V gene: TRBV4-1
J gene: TRBJ1-2
D gene: .
clone size: .

CDR3 DNA: TGTGCCAGCAGTCGTGAGTACTTATCCGGGACTGGGTTGAACACTGAAGCTTTCTTT
CDR3 protein: CASSREYLSGTGLNTEAFF
V gene: TRBV4-2
J gene: TRBJ1-1
D gene: .
clone size: .

CDR3 DNA: TGTGCCAGCAGCCGCGGGACAGGGGGAGGCTCACCCCTCCACTTT
CDR3 protein: CASSRGTGGGSPLHF
V gene: TRBV7-9
J gene: TRBJ1-6
D gene: TRBD1
clone size: few

CDR3 DNA: TGCGCCAGCAGCTTTTCTAACAGGGCCCCCGGGGAGCAGTACTTC
CDR3 protein: CASSFSNRAPGEQYF
V gene: TRBV5-1
J gene: TRBJ2-7
D gene: .
clone size: .

CDR3 DNA: TGCGCCAGCAGCCAAGGGGACAGCACTCCTGATGGCTACACCTTC
CDR3 protein: CASSQGDSTPDGYTF
V gene: TRBV4-3
J gene: TRBJ1-2
D gene: TRBD1
clone size: .

CDR3 DNA: TGCGCCAGCAGCTTGTTCCAGGGGCTGAACACTGAAGCTTTCTTT
CDR3 protein: CASSLFQGLNTEAFF
V gene: TRBV5-1
J gene: TRBJ1-1
D gene: .
clone size: once

CDR3 DNA: TGTGCCAGCTCACCACCCACCCTGAGGACAGATACGCAGTATTTT
CDR3 protein: CASSPPTLRTDTQYF
V gene: TRBV18
J gene: TRBJ2-3
D gene: .
clone size: .

CDR3 DNA: TGTGCCATCACCCGGGACAGGGGGTCCCTACGCTACACCTTC
CDR3 protein: CAITRDRGSLRYTF
V gene: TRBV10-3
J gene: TRBJ1-2
D gene: TRBD1
clone size: .

CDR3 DNA: TGCGCCAGCAGCCAATCTCCGGGACAGAACTATGGCTACACCTTC
CDR3 protein: CASSQSPGQNYGYTF
V gene: TRBV4-3
J gene: TRBJ1-2
D gene: TRBD1
clone size: .

CDR3 DNA: TGCGCCAGCAGCCAAGAACTAGTCGGTTCCTACGAGCAGTACTTC
CDR3 protein: CASSQELVGSYEQYF
V gene: TRBV4-3
J gene: TRBJ2-7
D gene: .
clone size: once

CDR3 DNA: TGTGCCAGCAGCGCTTTAGCGGCTAGCACAGATACGCAGTATTTT
CDR3 protein: CASSALAASTDTQYF
V gene: TRBV9
J gene: TRBJ2-3
D gene: .
clone size: .

CDR3 DNA: TGTGCCAGCAGATTAAGCGGGGGTGGAACTGAGCAGTTCTTC
CDR3 protein: CASRLSGGGTEQFF
V gene: TRBV6-4
J gene: TRBJ2-1
D gene: TRBD2
clone size: .

CDR3 DNA: TGTGCCAGCAGCTTGGTGGGACAGGGGAACACTGAAGCTTTCTTT
CDR3 protein: CASSLVGQGNTEAFF
V gene: TRBV5-4
J gene: TRBJ1-1
D gene: TRBD1
clone size: .

CDR3 DNA: TGCGCCAGCAGTCCCGACAGGGGGTACACCATATATTTT
CDR3 protein: CASSPDRGYTIYF
V gene: TRBV4-1
J gene: TRBJ1-3
D gene: TRBD1
clone size: .

CDR3 DNA: TGTGCCTGGAGTTCGGGGATGGGGAATGAAAAACTGTTTTTT
CDR3 protein: CAWSSGMGNEKLFF
V gene: TRBV30
J gene: TRBJ1-4
D gene: .
clone size: .

CDR3 DNA: TGTGCCAGCAGCGTGGGGGACGGGGGGTATACCTACGAGCAGTACTTC
CDR3 protein: CASSVGDGGYTYEQYF
V gene: TRBV9
J gene: TRBJ2-7
D gene: TRBD2
clone size: .

CDR3 DNA: TGTGCCAGTAGTGCAACCACAGGGTACGGCACTGAAGCTTTCTTT
CDR3 protein: CASSATTGYGTEAFF
V gene: TRBV19
J gene: TRBJ1-1
D gene: .
clone size: .

CDR3 DNA: TGTGCCACCGGACAGGGAAGCTCCTACGAGCAGTACTTC
CDR3 protein: CATGQGSSYEQYF
V gene: TRBV6-6
J gene: TRBJ2-7
D gene: TRBD1
clone size: .

CDR3 DNA: TGTGCCAGCAGCCGGCTACACCCCGCGGGCGAGACCCAGTACTTC
CDR3 protein: CASSRLHPAGETQYF
V gene: TRBV3-1/TRBV3-2
J gene: TRBJ2-5
D gene: .
clone size: .

CDR3 DNA: TGTGCCAGCAGCTACCGACAGGGACTGGGCTATGGCTACACCTTC
CDR3 protein: CASSYRQGLGYGYTF
V gene: TRBV11-1
J gene: TRBJ1-2
D gene: TRBD1
clone size: once

CDR3 DNA: TGTGCCGTATCCTTGGGGGACTACCTGACAGATACGCAGTATTTT
CDR3 protein: CAVSLGDYLTDTQYF
V gene: TRBV7-2
J gene: TRBJ2-3
D gene: TRBD2
clone size: .

CDR3 DNA: TGTGCCAGCAGCAACCAGCCGTGGAGTGAAAAACTGTTTTTT
CDR3 protein: CASSNQPWSEKLFF
V gene: TRBV21-1
J gene: TRBJ1-4
D gene: .
clone size: .